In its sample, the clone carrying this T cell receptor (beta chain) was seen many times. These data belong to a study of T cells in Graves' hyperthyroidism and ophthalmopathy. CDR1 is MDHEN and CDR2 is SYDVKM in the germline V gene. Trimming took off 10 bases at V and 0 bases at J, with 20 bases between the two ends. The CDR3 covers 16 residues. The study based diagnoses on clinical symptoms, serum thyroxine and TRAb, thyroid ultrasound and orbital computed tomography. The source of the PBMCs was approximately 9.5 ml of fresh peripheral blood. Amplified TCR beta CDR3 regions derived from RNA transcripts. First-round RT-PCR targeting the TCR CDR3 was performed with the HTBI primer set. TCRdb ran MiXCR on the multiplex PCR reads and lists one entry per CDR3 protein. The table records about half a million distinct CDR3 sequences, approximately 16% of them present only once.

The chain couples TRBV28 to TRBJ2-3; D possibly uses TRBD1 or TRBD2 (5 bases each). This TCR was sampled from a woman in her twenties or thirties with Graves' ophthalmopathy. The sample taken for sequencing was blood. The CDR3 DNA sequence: TGTGCCACTAGAGAGTCCGGGGCACCTAGCACAGATACGCAGTATTTT. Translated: CATRESGAPSTDTQYF.